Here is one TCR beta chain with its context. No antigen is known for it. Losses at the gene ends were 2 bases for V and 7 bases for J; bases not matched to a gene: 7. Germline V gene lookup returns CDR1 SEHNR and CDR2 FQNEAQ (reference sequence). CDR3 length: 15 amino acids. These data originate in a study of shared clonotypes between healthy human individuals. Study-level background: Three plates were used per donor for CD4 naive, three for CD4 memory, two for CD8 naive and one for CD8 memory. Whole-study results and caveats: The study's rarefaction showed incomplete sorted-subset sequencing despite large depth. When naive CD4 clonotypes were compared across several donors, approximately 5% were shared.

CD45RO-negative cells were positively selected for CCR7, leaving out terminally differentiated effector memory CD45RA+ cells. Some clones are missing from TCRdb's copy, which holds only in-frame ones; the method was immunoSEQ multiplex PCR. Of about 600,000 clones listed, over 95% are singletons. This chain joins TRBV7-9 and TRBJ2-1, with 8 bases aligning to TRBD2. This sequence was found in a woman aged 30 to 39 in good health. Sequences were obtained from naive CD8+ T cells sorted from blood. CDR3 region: CASSLFSGSYNEQFF. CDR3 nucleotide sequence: TGTGCCAGCAGCTTATTCAGCGGGAGTTATAATGAGCAGTTCTTC.